Sequencing of this T cell receptor beta chain was carried out in a study of blood T cell repertoires in COVID-19. For the study at large: PBMCs, B-cell-depleted T cells, or T cells were the source of the cDNA or gDNA that made up the material.

The CDR3 is made up of 16 amino acids. Germline CDR1 SGHAT, CDR2 FQNNGV. With 4 bases removed from V and 4 bases from J, the gap between germline ends came to 17 bases. The method was immunoSEQ multiplex PCR; TCRdb's version includes in-frame clones alone and lacks a portion of them. Of 120,000 or so clones listed, 80% to 85% are singletons. This rearrangement joins TRBV11-2 to TRBJ2-1; the D gene is possibly TRBD1 (6 bases). The origin of this receptor is a woman in her 30s who had recovered from COVID-19. Sequencing was carried out using peripheral blood. The CDR3 loop is CASSSGHANLYNEQFF. The CDR3 coding sequence is TGTGCCAGCAGCTCGGGACACGCTAATTTGTACAATGAGCAGTTCTTC.